This TCR beta chain emerged from a study of blood T cell repertoires in COVID-19. Whole-study context: The study drew acute and convalescent COVID-19 samples from the United States, Italy and Spain. T cells, B-cell-depleted T cells, or PBMCs provided the cDNA or gDNA that served as material.

Authors' processing steps: Estimates of nucleated cell counts were drawn from the amplification of reference gene primers. Generated by immunoSEQ multiplex PCR, the TCRdb table keeps only in-frame clones and is missing some. V, J and clone size reflect that table, while D and trimming were determined from the DNA. Among more than 80,000 clones listed, about 83% were seen once. The CDR3 has 12 residues. Per the germline V gene, CDR1 is LNHDA and CDR2 is SQIVND (reference sequence). The V end was cut by 0 bases, the J end by 4 bases, with 3 bases between. V is TRBV19 and J is TRBJ1-1; D gene unclear. The receptor's source is a woman aged 60-75 years with COVID-19, enrolled during active disease. Sequences were obtained from peripheral blood. Here the CDR3 DNA reads TGTGCCAGTAGTATAGAGGCCACTGAAGCTTTCTTT. This gives the protein CASSIEATEAFF.